The source of this T cell receptor (beta chain) is a study of identical twins. Study conclusions and caveats: With abundant cord blood beta clonotypes, insertions were fewer; memory repertoires showed no such pattern.

The CDR3 totals 13 residues. V was pared by 4 bases and J by 4 bases, with 11 bases between. The germline V gene encodes CDR1 SQVTM and CDR2 ANQGSEA. This clonotype has at least ten counts. Its matching antigen is unknown. TCRdb re-derived calls from the 5' RACE reads in MiXCR, one entry per CDR3 protein. Found here are around 140,000 distinct CDR3 sequences, under 4.5% of them singletons; the top ten hold roughly 8%. This chain joins TRBV29-1 and TRBJ1-5; tentatively, D is TRBD1 (6 bases). Sequences were obtained from memory T cells sorted from blood. The sequence came from a man aged 18 to 29 in good health. DNA for the CDR3: TGCAGCGTTGGAGGGGGAATAAATCAGCCCCAGCATTTT. Its protein is CSVGGGINQPQHF.